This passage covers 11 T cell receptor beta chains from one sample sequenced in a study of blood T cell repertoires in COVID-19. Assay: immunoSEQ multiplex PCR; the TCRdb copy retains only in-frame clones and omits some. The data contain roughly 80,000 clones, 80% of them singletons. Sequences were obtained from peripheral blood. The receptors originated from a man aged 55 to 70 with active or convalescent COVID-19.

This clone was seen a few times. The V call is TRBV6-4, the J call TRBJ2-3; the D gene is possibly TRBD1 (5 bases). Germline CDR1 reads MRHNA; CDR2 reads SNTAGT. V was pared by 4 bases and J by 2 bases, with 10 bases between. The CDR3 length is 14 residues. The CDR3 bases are TGTGCCAGCAGTGTGGCAGGGTTCACAGATACGCAGTATTTT. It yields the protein CASSVAGFTDTQYF.

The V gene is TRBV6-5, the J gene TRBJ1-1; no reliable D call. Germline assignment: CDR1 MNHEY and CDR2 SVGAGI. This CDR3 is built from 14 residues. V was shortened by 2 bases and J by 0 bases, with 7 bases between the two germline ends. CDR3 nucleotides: TGTGCCAGCAGTTACGTCAGATTGAACACTGAAGCTTTCTTT. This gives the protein CASSYVRLNTEAFF.

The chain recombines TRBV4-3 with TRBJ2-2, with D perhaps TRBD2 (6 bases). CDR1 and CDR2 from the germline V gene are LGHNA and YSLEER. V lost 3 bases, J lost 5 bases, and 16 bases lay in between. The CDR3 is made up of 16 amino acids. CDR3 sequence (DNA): TGCGCCAGCAGCCATTATCCCGGGACTGAAACCGGGGAGCTGTTTTTT. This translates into CASSHYPGTETGELFF.

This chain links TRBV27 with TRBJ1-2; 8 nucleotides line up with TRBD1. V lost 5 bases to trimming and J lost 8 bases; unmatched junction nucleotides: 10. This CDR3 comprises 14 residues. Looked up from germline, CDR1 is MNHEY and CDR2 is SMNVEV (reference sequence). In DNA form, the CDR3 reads TGTGCCAGCAGTGCCAACAGGGGGGCCGGCGGCTACACCTTC. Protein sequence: CASSANRGAGGYTF.

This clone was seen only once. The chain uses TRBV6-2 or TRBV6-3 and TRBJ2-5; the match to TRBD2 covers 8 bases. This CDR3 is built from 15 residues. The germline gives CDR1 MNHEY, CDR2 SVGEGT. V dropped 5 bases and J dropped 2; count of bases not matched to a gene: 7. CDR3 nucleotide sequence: TGTGCCAGCAGTCACCACACTAGCGGACAAGAGACCCAGTACTTC. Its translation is CASSHHTSGQETQYF.

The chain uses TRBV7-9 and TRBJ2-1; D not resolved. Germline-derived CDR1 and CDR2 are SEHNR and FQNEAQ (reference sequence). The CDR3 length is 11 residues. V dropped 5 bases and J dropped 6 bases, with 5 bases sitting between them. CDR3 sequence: CASSPSNEQFF. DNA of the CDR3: TGTGCCAGCAGCCCCTCCAATGAGCAGTTCTTC.

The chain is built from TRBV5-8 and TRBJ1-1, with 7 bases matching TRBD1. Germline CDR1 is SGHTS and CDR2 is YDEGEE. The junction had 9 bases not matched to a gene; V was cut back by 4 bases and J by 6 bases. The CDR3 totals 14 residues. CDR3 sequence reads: CASSAGTAKAEAFF. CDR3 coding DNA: TGTGCCAGCAGCGCAGGGACAGCTAAAGCTGAAGCTTTCTTT. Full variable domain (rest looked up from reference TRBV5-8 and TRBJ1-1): EAGVTQSPTHLIKTRGQQATLRCSPISGHTSVYWYQQALGLGLQFLLWYDEGEERNRGNFPPRFSGRQFPNYSSELNVNALELEDSALYLCASSAGTAKAEAFFGQGTRLTVV.

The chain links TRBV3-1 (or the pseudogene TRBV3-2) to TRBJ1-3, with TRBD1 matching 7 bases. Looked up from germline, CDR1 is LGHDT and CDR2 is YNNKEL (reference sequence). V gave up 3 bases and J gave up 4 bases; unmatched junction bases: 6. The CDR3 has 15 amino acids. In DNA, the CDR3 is TGTGCCAGCAGCCAGCGGACAGGAGTCGGAAACACCATATATTTT. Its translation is CASSQRTGVGNTIYF.

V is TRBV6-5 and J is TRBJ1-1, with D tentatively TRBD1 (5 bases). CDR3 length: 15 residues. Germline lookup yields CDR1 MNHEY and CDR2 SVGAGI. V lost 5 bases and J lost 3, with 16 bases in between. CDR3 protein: CASSRMGGMDTEAFF. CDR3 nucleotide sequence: TGTGCCAGCAGTCGAATGGGGGGAATGGACACTGAAGCTTTCTTT.

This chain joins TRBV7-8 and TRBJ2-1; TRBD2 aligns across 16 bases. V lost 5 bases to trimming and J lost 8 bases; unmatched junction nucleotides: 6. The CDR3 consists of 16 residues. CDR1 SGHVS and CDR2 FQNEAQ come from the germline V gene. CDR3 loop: CASSRPGLAGGDEQFF. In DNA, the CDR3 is TGTGCCAGCAGCCGCCCGGGACTAGCGGGGGGGGATGAGCAGTTCTTC. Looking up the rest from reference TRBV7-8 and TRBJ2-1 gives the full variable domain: GAGVSQSPRYKVAKRGQDVALRCDPISGHVSLFWYQQALGQGPEFLTYFQNEAQLDKSGLPSDRFFAERPEGSVSTLKIQRTQQEDSAVYLCASSRPGLAGGDEQFFGPGTRLTVL.

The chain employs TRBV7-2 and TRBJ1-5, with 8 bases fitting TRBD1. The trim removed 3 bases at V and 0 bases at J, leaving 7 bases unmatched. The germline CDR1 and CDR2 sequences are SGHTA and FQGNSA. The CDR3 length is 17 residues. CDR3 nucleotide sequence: TGTGCCAGCAGCTTCGGGACAGGATCTTATAGCAATCAGCCCCAGCATTTT. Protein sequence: CASSFGTGSYSNQPQHF.